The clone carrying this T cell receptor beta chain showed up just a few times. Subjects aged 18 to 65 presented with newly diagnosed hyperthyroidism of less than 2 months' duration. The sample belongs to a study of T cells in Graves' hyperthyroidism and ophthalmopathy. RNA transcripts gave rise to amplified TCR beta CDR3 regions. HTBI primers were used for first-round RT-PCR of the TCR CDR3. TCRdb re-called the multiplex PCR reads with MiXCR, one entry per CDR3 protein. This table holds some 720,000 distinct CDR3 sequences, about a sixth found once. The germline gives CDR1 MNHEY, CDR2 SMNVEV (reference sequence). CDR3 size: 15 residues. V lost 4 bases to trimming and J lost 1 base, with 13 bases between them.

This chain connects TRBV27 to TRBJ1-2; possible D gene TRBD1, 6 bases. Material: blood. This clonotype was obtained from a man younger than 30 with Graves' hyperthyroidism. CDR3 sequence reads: CASSWKRGSNYGYTF. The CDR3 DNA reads TGTGCCAGCAGTTGGAAAAGGGGGAGTAACTATGGCTACACCTTC.